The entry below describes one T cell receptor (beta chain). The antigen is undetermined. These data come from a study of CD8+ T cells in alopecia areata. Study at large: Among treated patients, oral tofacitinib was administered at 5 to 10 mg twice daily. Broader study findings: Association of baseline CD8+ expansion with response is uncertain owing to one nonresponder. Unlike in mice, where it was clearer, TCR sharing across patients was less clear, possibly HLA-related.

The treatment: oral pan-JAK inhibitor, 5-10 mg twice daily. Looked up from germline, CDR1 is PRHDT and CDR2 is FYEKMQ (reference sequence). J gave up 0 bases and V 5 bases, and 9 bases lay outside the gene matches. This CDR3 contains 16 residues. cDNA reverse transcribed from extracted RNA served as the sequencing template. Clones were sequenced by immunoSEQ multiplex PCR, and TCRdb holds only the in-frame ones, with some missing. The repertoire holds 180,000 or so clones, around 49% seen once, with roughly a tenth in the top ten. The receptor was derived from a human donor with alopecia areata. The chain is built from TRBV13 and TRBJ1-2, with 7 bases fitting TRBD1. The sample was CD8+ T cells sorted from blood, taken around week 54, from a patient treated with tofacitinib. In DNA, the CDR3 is TGTGCCAGCAGCATAAATCCGGGACAGCCTAACTATGGCTACACCTTC. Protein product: CASSINPGQPNYGYTF. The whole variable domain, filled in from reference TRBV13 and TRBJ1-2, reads AAGVIQSPRHLIKEKRETATLKCYPIPRHDTVYWYQQGPGQDPQFLISFYEKMQSDKGSIPDRFSAQQFSDYHSELNMSSLELGDSALYFCASSINPGQPNYGYTFGSGTRLTVV.